Given below is one T cell receptor beta chain in context. These data belong to a study of a mutant IDH1 vaccine in newly diagnosed glioma. About the research overall: An approximately 60% male, approximately 38% female split and a mean age of about 43 years characterized treated patients.

This table comes from immunoSEQ multiplex PCR, and its TCRdb copy is limited to in-frame clones, with some not included. This repertoire shows approximately 54,000 clones, approximately 78% found once; its top ten account for nearly 20%. As for time point: baseline, week 1 (first vaccination visit). Treatment denoted: pre-vaccination baseline after standard-of-care therapy. Each tumor in the donors was a new WHO grade 3 or 4 astrocytoma, IDH1-mutant and ATRX-lost. Germline assignment: CDR1 ENHRY and CDR2 SYGVKD. The CDR3 totals 18 residues. Trimming removed 4 bases from V and 2 bases from J; junction bases left unmatched: 12.

Sequencing was performed on PBMCs, taken from a glioma patient treated with radiotherapy, temozolomide or both. This clonotype originated in a man aged 18 to 29 with glioma. The chain employs TRBV10-3 and TRBJ1-5, with 9 bases identical to TRBD1. The CDR3 region is CAISAPGQGKGGNQPQHF. Here the CDR3 DNA reads TGTGCCATCAGTGCCCCGGGACAGGGTAAAGGTGGCAATCAGCCCCAGCATTTT.